The clone carrying this T cell receptor beta chain appeared a single time. The repertoire was sequenced with immunoSEQ multiplex PCR; TCRdb's copy has only in-frame clones and lacks some. Of around 50,000 clones listed, over 75% are singletons. The CDR3 runs 16 residues. The J segment lost 7 bases and the V segment lost 1 base, leaving 7 bases of the junction unmatched. The V gene's germline CDR1 is LGHNT and CDR2 FRNRAP. This record belongs to a study of OX40 agonist ivuxolimab in advanced cancers. Specimen: CD4+ or CD8+ T cells sorted from blood, collected in a trial of the OX40 agonist ivuxolimab. The clonotype comes from an adult with an advanced solid tumor such as melanoma, head and neck, liver or kidney cancer. The V and J genes are TRBV12-5 and TRBJ2-2, with 9 bases matching TRBD1. The CDR3 nucleotides are TGTGCTAGTGGTTTGGGGACAGGGGAAATCTTCGGGGAGCTGTTTTTT. It yields the protein CASGLGTGEIFGELFF.